Presented here are 14 T cell receptor beta chains from one specimen sequenced in a study of T cell changes during pregnancy in multiple sclerosis. TCRdb's table, derived via immunoSEQ multiplex PCR, lists solely in-frame clones and lacks some. The sample records roughly 48,000 clones, just over 85% being singletons. The sample consisted of CD4+ T cells from peripheral blood mononuclear cells, taken in the second trimester of pregnancy. Receptors were obtained from a female donor with multiple sclerosis, enrolled in a pregnancy study.

This chain links TRBV6-5 with TRBJ2-3, with D uncertain. This CDR3 has 15 amino acids. The germline gives CDR1 MNHEY, CDR2 SVGAGI. V shed 0 bases and J shed 1 base, with 8 bases lying between them. The CDR3 region has the DNA TGTGCCAGCAGTTACTCTCCCCTCGGCACAGATACGCAGTATTTT. It is translated as CASSYSPLGTDTQYF.

A single count supports this clone. This chain links TRBV4-1 with TRBJ1-4, with 8 nucleotides matching TRBD1. This CDR3 has 15 amino acids. Trimming at V came to 3 bases and at J to 6 bases, leaving 6 bases not matched to a gene. Germline loops: CDR1 MGHRA, CDR2 YSYEKL. The CDR3 DNA reads TGCGCCAGCAGCCACTCGGACAGGGCAGATGAAAAACTGTTTTTT. Its protein product is CASSHSDRADEKLFF.

The chain combines TRBV12-5 with TRBJ1-5; TRBD1 matches at 8 bases. CDR3 size: 15 residues. Germline values: CDR1 LGHNT, CDR2 FRNRAP. Trimming at V came to 7 bases and at J to 1 base, leaving 6 bases not matched to a gene. CDR3 nucleotides: TGTGCTAGTGTCCCCCCAGGGGGCAGCAATCAGCCCCAGCATTTT. Translation: CASVPPGGSNQPQHF. Variable domain in full (rest from reference TRBV12-5 and TRBJ1-5): DARVTQTPRHKVTEMGQEVTMRCQPILGHNTVFWYRQTMMQGLELLAYFRNRAPLDDSGMPKDRFSAEMPDATLATLKIQPSEPRDSAVYFCASVPPGGSNQPQHFGDGTRLSIL.

Here the CDR3 reads CAWRRIAEGYEQYF. Here the CDR3 DNA reads TGTGCCTGGAGGCGAATAGCGGAGGGGTACGAGCAGTACTTC. The chain uses TRBV30 and TRBJ2-7; tentatively, D is TRBD2 (6 bases). This CDR3 region has 14 residues. Trimming took 3 bases from V and 4 from J, leaving 16 bases between them. Per the germline V gene, CDR1 is GTSNPN and CDR2 is SVGIG (reference sequence).

This chain connects TRBV28 to TRBJ2-1, with D possibly being TRBD2 (7 bases). Germline V gene data show CDR1 as MDHEN and CDR2 as SYDVKM. The V end was cut by 4 bases, the J end by 4 bases, with 17 bases between. The CDR3 extends over 16 amino acids. The CDR3 protein is CASSSPLRGGYNEQFF. The CDR3 nucleotides are TGTGCCAGCAGTTCCCCACTTAGGGGGGGTTACAATGAGCAGTTCTTC.

The gene calls are TRBV5-1 and TRBJ2-7; 9 bases are a match to TRBD1. Germline-derived CDR1 and CDR2 are SGHRS and YFSETQ. CDR3 length equals 16 residues. V shed 4 bases and J 0 bases; nucleotides not matched to a gene: 8. The CDR3 is CASSRLDRGNSYEQYF. For the CDR3, the DNA is TGCGCCAGCAGCCGTCTCGACAGGGGGAACTCCTACGAGCAGTACTTC.

The genes are TRBV6-4 and TRBJ1-2; D not certain. Trimming pared 0 bases from V and 8 bases from J, leaving 10 bases between. This CDR3 contains 13 residues. Germline V gene sequence: CDR1 MRHNA, CDR2 SNTAGT. CDR3 loop: CASSDSSERGYTF. DNA for the CDR3: TGTGCCAGCAGTGACTCGTCCGAGCGAGGCTACACCTTC.

This sequence joins TRBV10-3 and TRBJ1-2; perhaps TRBD1 as D (5 bases). The CDR3 covers 16 residues. Germline loops: CDR1 ENHRY, CDR2 SYGVKD. V lost 2 bases to trimming and J lost 0 bases, with 13 bases between them. CDR3 bases: TGTGCCATCAGTGAGCAGGGTCCGCAATCTAACTATGGCTACACCTTC. Protein product: CAISEQGPQSNYGYTF.

The chain joins TRBV6-6 to TRBJ2-3; 7 positions match TRBD1. J was trimmed by 7 bases and V by 0 bases; bases with no gene match: 10. Germline values: CDR1 MNHNY, CDR2 SVGAGI (reference sequence). The CDR3 runs to 16 residues. The CDR3 DNA follows: TGTGCCAGCAGTTACTCTCAGGTTCCAGGGGGAAATACGCAGTATTTT. Protein sequence: CASSYSQVPGGNTQYF.

The chain uses TRBV6-1 and TRBJ2-5, with 12 bases that match TRBD1. V dropped 6 bases and J dropped 4; count of bases not matched to a gene: 6. This CDR3 contains 15 residues. Germline V CDR1 and CDR2: MNHNS, SASEGT. CDR3 amino acids: CASSGDRGRGETQYF. CDR3 bases: TGTGCCAGCAGCGGGGACAGGGGGCGAGGAGAGACCCAGTACTTC.

The chain carries TRBV11-2 and TRBJ2-2; D is unresolved. The CDR3 spans 16 residues. V lost 1 base, J lost 0 bases, and 9 bases lay in between. CDR1 is SGHAT, CDR2 FQNNGV, per germline. The CDR3 here is CASSLVTLANTGELFF. Here the CDR3 DNA reads TGTGCCAGCAGCTTAGTAACTCTAGCGAACACCGGGGAGCTGTTTTTT.

The genes are TRBV19 and TRBJ2-3, with D perhaps TRBD2 (6 bases). Looked up from germline, CDR1 is LNHDA and CDR2 is SQIVND (reference sequence). CDR3 length: 16 amino acids. Between the trimmed V and J ends, which lost 6 bases and 3 bases, there was a span of 19 bases. The CDR3 DNA is TGTGCCAGTAGACTCTCGGGGGTTGGTAGGACAGATACGCAGTATTTT. Translating it yields CASRLSGVGRTDTQYF. Full variable domain (rest looked up from reference TRBV19 and TRBJ2-3): DGGITQSPKYLFRKEGQNVTLSCEQNLNHDAMYWYRQDPGQGLRLIYYSQIVNDFQKGDIAEGYSVSREKKESFPLTVTSAQKNPTAFYLCASRLSGVGRTDTQYFGPGTRLTVL.

The rearrangement joins TRBV4-3 to TRBJ1-5, with 9 nucleotides matching TRBD1. V shed 3 bases and J 4 bases; nucleotides not matched to a gene: 4. The CDR3 has 15 amino acids. Germline V gives CDR1 LGHNA, CDR2 YSLEER. CDR3 residues: CASSQGQGRNQPQHF. The CDR3 nucleotides are TGCGCCAGCAGCCAGGGACAGGGCCGAAATCAGCCCCAGCATTTT.

This clone appeared a single time. V is TRBV6-5 and J is TRBJ2-3, with D possibly matching TRBD1 (5 bases). V dropped 1 base and J dropped 5 bases, with 13 bases sitting between them. The CDR3 loop spans 15 amino acids. Germline values: CDR1 MNHEY, CDR2 SVGAGI. This CDR3 is CASSYFQGLGDTQYF. DNA for the CDR3: TGTGCCAGCAGTTACTTTCAGGGTTTGGGAGATACGCAGTATTTT.